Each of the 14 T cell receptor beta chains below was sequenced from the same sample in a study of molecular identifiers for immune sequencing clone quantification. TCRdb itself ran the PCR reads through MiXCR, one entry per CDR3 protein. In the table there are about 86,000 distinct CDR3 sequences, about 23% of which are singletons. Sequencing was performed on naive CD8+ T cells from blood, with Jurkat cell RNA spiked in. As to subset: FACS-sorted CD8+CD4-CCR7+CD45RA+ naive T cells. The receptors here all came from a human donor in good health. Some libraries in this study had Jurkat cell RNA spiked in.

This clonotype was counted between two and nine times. CDR3 DNA sequence: TGCAGCGACTACAGCGATGAGCAGTTCTTC. It codes for CSDYSDEQFF. The chain recombines TRBV29-1 with TRBJ2-1; D call uncertain. Trimming cost V 7 bases and J 8 bases, with 9 bases left between them. Germline V gene data show CDR1 as SQVTM and CDR2 as ANQGSEA. The CDR3 extends over 10 amino acids.

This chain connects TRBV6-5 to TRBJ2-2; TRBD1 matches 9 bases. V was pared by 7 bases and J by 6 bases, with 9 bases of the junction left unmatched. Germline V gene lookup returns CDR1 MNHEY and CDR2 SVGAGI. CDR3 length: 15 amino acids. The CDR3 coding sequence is TGTGCCAGCACGAAGGGACAGGGTCAGCCCGGGGAGCTGTTTTTT. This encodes CASTKGQGQPGELFF.

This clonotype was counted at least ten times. CDR3 sequence reads: CASSQVTGGAEGYTF. The CDR3 DNA reads TGTGCCAGCAGCCAAGTTACAGGGGGCGCTGAGGGCTACACCTTC. The chain joins TRBV3-1 to TRBJ1-2; 9 bases fit TRBD1. CDR3 length: 15 residues. Germline V gives CDR1 LGHDT, CDR2 YNNKEL (reference sequence). J gave up 8 bases and V 1 base, and 8 bases lay outside the gene matches.

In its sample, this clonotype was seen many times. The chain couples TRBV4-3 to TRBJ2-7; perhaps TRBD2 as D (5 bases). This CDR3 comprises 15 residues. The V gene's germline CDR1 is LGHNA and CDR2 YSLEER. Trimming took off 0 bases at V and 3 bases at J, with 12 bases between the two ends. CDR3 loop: CASSQDQHGVYEQYF. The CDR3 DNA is TGCGCCAGCAGCCAAGATCAACACGGGGTCTACGAGCAGTACTTC.

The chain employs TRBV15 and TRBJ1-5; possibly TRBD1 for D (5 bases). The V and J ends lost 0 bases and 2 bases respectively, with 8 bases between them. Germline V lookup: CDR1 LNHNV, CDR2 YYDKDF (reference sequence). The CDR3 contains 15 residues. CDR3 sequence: CATSRDKGRNQPQHF. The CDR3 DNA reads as TGTGCCACCAGCAGAGATAAGGGACGCAATCAGCCCCAGCATTTT. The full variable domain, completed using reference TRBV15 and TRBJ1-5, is DAMVIQNPRYQVTQFGKPVTLSCSQTLNHNVMYWYQQKSSQAPKLLFHYYDKDFNNEADTPDNFQSRRPNTSFCFLDIRSPGLGDTAMYLCATSRDKGRNQPQHFGDGTRLSIL.

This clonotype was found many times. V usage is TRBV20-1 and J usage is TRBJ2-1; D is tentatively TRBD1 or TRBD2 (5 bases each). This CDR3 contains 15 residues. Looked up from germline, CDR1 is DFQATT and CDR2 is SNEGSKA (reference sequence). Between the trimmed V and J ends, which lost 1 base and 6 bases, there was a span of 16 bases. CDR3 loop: CSARARATGLNEQFF. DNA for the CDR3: TGCAGTGCTAGAGCCCGGGCCACAGGACTCAATGAGCAGTTCTTC.

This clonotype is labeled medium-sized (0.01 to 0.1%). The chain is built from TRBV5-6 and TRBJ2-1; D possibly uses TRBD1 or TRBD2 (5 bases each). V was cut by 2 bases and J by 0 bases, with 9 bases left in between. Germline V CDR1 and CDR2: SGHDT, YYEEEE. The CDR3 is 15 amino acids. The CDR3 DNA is TGTGCCAGCAGCTTCGGGGACCGCTCCTACAATGAGCAGTTCTTC. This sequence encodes CASSFGDRSYNEQFF.

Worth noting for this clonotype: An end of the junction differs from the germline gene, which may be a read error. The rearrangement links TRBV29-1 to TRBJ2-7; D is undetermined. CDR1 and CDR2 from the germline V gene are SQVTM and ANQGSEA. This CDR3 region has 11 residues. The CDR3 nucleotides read TGCAGCGTTGAAGACAGGTACGAGCAGTGCTTC. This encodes CSVEDRYEQCF.

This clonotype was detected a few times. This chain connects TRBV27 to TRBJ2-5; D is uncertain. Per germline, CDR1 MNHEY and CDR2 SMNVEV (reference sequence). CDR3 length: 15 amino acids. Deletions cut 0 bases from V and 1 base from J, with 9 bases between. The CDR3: CASSLSPRIQETQYF. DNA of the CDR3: TGTGCCAGCAGTTTATCACCCAGGATCCAAGAGACCCAGTACTTC.

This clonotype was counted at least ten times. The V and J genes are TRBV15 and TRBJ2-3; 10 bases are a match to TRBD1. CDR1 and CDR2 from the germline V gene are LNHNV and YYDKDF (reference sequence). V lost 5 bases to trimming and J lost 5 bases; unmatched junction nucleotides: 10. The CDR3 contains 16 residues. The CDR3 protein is CATSAWGTGVRDTQYF. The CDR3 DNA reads TGTGCCACCAGCGCTTGGGGGACAGGGGTCAGAGATACGCAGTATTTT.

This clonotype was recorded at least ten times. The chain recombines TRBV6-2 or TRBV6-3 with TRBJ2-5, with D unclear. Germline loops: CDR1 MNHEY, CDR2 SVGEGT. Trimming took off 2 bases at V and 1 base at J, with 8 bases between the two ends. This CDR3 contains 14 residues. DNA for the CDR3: TGTGCCAGCAGTTACGTGGAATTCCAAGAGACCCAGTACTTC. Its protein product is CASSYVEFQETQYF.

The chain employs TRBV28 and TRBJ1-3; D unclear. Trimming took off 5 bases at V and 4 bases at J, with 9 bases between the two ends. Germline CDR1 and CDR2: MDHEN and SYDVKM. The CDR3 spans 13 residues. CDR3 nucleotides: TGTGCCAGCAGTCGGAGAGGGGGAAACACCATATATTTT. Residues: CASSRRGGNTIYF.

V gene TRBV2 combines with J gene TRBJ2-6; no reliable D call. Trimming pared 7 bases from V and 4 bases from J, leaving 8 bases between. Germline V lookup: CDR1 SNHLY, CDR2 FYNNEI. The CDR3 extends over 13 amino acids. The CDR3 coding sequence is TGTGCCAGCATCGGAGCCGGGGCCAACGTCCTGACTTTC. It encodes CASIGAGANVLTF.

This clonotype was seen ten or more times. This CDR3 is CASSLGQGKTDTQYF. The CDR3 DNA sequence: TGTGCCAGCAGCCTAGGACAGGGGAAGACAGATACGCAGTATTTT. The chain has TRBV7-9 and TRBJ2-3, with 9 bases lining up with TRBD1. CDR3 length: 15 amino acids. J gave up 3 bases and V 5 bases, and 6 bases lay outside the gene matches. Germline V lookup: CDR1 SEHNR, CDR2 FQNEAQ (reference sequence).